The clone carrying this T cell receptor beta chain occurred once. Antigen unknown. The data are from a study of siplizumab effects on memory and regulatory T cells. General study findings and limits: Proliferating Tregs' suppressive function in siplizumab cultures went unconfirmed.

The assay was immunoSEQ multiplex PCR, and TCRdb's table has in-frame clones only and misses some. In the table there are about 48,000 clones, 87% of which are singletons. The CDR3 is 17 amino acids. Germline lookup yields CDR1 SGHRS and CDR2 YFSETQ. The trim removed 3 bases at V and 2 bases at J, leaving 11 bases unmatched. The rearrangement uses TRBV5-1 and TRBJ2-1; 7 nucleotides agree with TRBD1. The source of this sequence is a human donor in good health. Specimen: naive CD8+ T cells sorted from blood. The CDR3 nucleotides are TGCGCCAGCAGCTCCCCCCCCGGGACAGCAACCTACAATGAGCAGTTCTTC. Translated: CASSSPPGTATYNEQFF.